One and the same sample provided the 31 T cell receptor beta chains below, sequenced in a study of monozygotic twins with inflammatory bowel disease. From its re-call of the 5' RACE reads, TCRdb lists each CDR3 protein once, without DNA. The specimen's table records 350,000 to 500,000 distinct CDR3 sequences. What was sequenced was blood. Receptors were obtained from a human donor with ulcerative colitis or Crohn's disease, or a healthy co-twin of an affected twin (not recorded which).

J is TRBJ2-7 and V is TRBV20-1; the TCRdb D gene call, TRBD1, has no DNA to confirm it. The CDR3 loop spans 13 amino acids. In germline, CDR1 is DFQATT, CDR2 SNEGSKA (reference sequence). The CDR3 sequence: CSARGAGSYEQYF.

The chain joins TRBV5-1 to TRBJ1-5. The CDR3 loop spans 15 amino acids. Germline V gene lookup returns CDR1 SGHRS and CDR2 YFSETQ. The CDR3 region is CASSLVGDRNQPQHF.

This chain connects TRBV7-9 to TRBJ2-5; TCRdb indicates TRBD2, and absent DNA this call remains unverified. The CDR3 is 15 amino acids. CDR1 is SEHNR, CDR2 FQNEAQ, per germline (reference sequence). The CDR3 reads CASSELAGGLETQYF.

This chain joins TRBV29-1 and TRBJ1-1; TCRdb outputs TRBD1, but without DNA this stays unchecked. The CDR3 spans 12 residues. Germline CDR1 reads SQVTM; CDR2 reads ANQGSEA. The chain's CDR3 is CSVEVGRGEAFF.

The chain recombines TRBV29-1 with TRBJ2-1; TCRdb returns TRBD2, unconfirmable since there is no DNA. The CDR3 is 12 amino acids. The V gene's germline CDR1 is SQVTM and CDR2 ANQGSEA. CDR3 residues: CSVEWGGLEQFF.

The CDR3 reads CSVEQGGNTEAFF. The rearrangement uses TRBV29-1 and TRBJ1-1; with no DNA, the TCRdb D assignment of TRBD1 cannot be verified. The CDR3 loop spans 13 amino acids. The germline CDR1 and CDR2 sequences are SQVTM and ANQGSEA.

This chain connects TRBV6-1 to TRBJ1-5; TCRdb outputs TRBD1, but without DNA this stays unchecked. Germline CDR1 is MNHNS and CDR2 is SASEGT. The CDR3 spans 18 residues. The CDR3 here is CASSHPGQGRISNQPQHF.

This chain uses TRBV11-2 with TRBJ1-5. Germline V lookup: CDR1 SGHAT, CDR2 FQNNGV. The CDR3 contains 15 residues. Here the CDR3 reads CASSLDGNINQPQHF.

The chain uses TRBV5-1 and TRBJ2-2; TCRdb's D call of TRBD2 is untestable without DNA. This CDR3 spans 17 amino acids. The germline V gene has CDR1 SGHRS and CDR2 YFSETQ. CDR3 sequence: CASSQMTSGTVTGELFF.

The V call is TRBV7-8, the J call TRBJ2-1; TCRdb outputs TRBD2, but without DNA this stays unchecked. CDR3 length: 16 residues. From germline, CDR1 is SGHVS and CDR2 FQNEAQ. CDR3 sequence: CASTIGAQRGYNEQFF.

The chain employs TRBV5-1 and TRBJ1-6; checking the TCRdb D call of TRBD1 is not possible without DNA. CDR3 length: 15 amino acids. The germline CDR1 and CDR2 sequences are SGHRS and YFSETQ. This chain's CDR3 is CASSLSRTRDSPLHF.

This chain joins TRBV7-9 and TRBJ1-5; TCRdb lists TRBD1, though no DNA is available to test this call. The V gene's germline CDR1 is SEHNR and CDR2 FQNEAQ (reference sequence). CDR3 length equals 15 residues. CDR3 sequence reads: CASSGDRGRDPPQHF.

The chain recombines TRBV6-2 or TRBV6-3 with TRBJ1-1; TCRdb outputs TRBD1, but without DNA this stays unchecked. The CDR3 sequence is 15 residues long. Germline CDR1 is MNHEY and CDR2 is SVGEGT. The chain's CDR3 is CASRRQGQGNTEAFF.

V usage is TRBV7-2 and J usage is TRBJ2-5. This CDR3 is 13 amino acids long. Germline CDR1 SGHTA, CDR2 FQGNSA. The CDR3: CASSLPDQETQYF. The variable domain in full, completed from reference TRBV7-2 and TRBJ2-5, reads GAGVSQSPSNKVTEKGKDVELRCDPISGHTALYWYRQSLGQGLEFLIYFQGNSAPDKSGLPSDRFSAERTGGSVSTLTIQRTQQEDSAVYLCASSLPDQETQYFGPGTRLLVL.

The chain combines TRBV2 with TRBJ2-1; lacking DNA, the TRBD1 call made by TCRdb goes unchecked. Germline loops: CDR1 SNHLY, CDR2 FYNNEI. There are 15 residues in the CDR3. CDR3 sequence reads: CASSVGQGWGNEQFF.

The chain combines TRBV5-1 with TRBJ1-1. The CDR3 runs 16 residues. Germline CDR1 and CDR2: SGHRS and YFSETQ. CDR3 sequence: CASSPPGQGRATEAFF.

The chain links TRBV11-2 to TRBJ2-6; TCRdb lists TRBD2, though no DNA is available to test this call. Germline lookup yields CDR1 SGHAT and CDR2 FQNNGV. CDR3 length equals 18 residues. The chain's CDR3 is CASSFGLAGETGANVLTF.

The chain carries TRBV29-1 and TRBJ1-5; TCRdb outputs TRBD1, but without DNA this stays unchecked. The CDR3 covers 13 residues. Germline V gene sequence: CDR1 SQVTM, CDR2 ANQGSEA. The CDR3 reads CSVKDRVNQPQHF.

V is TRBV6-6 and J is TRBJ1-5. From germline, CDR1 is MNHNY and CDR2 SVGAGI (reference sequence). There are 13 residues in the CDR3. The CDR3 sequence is CASSPPEERHQHF.

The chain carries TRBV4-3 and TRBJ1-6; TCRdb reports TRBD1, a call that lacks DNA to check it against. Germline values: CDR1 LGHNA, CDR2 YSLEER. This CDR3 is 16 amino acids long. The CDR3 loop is CASSQDRGMFDSPLHF.

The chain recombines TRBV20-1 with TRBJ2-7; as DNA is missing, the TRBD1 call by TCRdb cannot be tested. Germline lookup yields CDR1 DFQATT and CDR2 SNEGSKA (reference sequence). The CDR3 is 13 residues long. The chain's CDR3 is CSEKGDKAYEQYF.

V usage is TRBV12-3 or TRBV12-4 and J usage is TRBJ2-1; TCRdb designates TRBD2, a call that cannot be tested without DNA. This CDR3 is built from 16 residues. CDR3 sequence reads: CATAGTSGGGGDEQFF.

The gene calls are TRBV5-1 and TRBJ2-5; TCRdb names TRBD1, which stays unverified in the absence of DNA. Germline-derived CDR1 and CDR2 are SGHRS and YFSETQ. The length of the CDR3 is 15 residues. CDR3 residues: CASSLLTGEMETQYF.

CDR3 residues: CAQEKFRLAGGTLGYNEQFF. This chain joins TRBV11-1 and TRBJ2-1; TCRdb's D call, TRBD2, is unchecked because there is no DNA. Germline loops: CDR1 SGHAT, CDR2 FQDESV (reference sequence). The CDR3 has 20 amino acids.

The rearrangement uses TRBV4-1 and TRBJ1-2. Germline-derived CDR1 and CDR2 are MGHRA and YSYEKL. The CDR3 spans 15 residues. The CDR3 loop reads CASSQDPGANYGYTF.

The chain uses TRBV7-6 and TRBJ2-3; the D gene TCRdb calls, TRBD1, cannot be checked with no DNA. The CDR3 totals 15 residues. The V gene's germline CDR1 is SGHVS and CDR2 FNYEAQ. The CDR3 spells CASSRWAGSTDTQYF.

Here the CDR3 reads CASSTTRGRGPYEQYF. The rearrangement joins TRBV28 to TRBJ2-7; the TRBD1 assignment by TCRdb is unverifiable without DNA. This CDR3 has 16 residues. Germline-derived CDR1 and CDR2 are MDHEN and SYDVKM. The full variable domain, with the rest looked up from reference TRBV28 and TRBJ2-7, is DVKVTQSSRYLVKRTGEKVFLECVQDMDHENMFWYRQDPGLGLRLIYFSYDVKMKEKGDIPEGYSVSREKKERFSLILESASTNQTSMYLCASSTTRGRGPYEQYFGPGTRLTVT.

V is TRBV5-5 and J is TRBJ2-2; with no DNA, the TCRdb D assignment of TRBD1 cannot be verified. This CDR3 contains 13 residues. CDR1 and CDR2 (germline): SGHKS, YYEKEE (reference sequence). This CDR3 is CASSPGGPGELFF.

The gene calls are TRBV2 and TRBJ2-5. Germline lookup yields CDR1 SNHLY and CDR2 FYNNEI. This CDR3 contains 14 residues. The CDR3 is CASSGQRLQETQYF. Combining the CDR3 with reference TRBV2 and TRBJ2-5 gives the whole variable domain EPEVTQTPSHQVTQMGQEVILRCVPISNHLYFYWYRQILGQKVEFLVSFYNNEISEKSEIFDDQFSVERPDGSNFTLKIRSTKLEDSAMYFCASSGQRLQETQYFGPGTRLLVL.

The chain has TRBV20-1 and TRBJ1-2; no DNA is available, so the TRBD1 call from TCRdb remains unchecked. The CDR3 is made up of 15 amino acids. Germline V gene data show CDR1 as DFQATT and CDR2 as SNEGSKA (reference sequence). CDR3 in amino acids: CSAPGWEDPYYGYTF.

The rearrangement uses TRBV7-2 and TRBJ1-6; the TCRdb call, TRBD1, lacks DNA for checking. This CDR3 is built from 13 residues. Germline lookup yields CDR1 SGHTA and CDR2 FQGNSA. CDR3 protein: CASSGQINSPLHF.